The 3 T cell receptor beta chains below were found in one sample sequenced in a study of blood T cell repertoires in COVID-19. The method was immunoSEQ multiplex PCR; TCRdb's version includes in-frame clones alone and lacks a portion of them. The data contain 110,000 to 150,000 clones, roughly 75% of them singletons. Source material: PBMCs or T cells enriched from blood (not recorded which). Source of these receptors: a woman aged 50 to 60 who had recovered from COVID-19.

There are a few counts of this clone. This chain joins TRBV27 and TRBJ2-5; D uncertain. With 6 bases removed from V and 2 bases from J, the gap between germline ends came to 7 bases. This CDR3 region has 12 residues. Germline V gene data show CDR1 as MNHEY and CDR2 as SMNVEV (reference sequence). The CDR3 loop is CASSQRQETQYF. The DNA of the CDR3 is TGTGCCAGCAGCCAACGGCAAGAGACCCAGTACTTC.

The V and J genes are TRBV7-6 and TRBJ2-2; 8 positions match TRBD2. This CDR3 contains 16 residues. Germline CDR1 and CDR2: SGHVS and FNYEAQ. Unmatched junction bases numbered 10, after V lost 5 bases and J lost 5 bases. The CDR3 spells CASSPVGGAGTGELFF. The CDR3 DNA sequence: TGTGCCAGCAGCCCAGTCGGGGGGGCGGGGACCGGGGAGCTGTTTTTT.

The gene calls are TRBV5-1 and TRBJ2-7; perhaps TRBD1 as D (5 bases). V lost 2 bases, J lost 5 bases, and 14 bases lay in between. Germline CDR1 reads SGHRS; CDR2 reads YFSETQ. The CDR3 sequence is 14 residues long. The CDR3 DNA follows: TGCGCCAGCAGCTTAGCCAGGGCAGCCGACGAGCAGTACTTC. Amino acids: CASSLARAADEQYF.